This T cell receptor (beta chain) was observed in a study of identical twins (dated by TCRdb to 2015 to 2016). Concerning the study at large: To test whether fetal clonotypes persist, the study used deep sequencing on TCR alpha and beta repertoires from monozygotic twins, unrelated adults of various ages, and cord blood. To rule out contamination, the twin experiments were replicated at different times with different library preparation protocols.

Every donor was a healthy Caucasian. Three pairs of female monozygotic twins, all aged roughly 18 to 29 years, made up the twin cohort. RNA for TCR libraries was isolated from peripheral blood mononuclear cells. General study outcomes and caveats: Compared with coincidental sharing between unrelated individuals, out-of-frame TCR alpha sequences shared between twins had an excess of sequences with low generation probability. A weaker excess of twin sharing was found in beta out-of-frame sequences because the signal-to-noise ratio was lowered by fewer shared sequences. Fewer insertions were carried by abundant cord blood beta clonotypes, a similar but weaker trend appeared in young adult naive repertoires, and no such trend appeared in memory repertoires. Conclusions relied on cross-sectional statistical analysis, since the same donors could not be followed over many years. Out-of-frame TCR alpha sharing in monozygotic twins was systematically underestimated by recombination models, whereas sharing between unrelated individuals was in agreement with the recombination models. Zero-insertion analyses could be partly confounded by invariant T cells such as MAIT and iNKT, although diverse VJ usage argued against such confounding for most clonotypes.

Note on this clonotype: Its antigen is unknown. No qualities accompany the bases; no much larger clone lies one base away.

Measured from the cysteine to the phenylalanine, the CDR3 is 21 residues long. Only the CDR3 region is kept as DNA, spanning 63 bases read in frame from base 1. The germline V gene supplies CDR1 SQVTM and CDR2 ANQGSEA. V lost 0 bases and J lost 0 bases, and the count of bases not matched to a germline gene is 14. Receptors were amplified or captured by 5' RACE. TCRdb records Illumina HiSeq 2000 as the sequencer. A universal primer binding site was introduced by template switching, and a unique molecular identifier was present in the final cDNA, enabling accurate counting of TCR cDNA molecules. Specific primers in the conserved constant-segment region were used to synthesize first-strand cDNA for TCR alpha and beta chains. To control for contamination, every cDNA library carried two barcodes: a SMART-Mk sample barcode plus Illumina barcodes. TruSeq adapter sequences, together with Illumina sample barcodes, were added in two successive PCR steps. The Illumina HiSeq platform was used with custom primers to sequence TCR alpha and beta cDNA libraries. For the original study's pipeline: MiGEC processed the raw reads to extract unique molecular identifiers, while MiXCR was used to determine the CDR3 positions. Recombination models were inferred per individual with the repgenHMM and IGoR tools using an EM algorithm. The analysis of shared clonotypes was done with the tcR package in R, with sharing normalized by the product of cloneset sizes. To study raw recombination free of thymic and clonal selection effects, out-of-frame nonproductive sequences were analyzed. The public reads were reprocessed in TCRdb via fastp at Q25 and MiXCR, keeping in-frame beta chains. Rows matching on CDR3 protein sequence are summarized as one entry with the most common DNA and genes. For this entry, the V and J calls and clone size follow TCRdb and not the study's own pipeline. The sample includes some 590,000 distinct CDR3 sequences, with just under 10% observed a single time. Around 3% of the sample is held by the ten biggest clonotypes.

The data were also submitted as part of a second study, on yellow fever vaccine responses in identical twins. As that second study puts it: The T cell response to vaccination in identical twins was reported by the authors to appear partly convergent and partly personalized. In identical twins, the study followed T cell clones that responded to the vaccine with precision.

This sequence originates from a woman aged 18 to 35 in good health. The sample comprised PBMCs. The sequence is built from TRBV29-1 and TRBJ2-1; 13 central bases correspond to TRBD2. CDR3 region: CSVEEPEGLAGVTSSYNEQFF. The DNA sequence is TGCAGCGTTGAAGAGCCTGAAGGACTAGCGGGAGTAACAAGCTCCTACAATGAGCAGTTCTTC.